The rows below give T cell receptor beta chains drawn from one sample of a study of control samples from healthy donors and cancer patients. Sequenced by immunoSEQ multiplex PCR; TCRdb stores in-frame clones only, minus some. The sample consists of 130,000 or so clones, over 85% of them appearing once. Sequences were obtained from PBMCs. These receptors all stem from a man between 45 and 60 years old with head and neck cancer. The CDR3 runs from the conserved cysteine through the conserved F or W. A D gene is named only where the DNA matches it firmly. A row's size may be missing; if present it is once, few, many or a size class.

V	size	J	D	length	CDR3	DNA
TRBV6-6	few	TRBJ1-1	TRBD1	14	CASNTGQTYTEAFF	TGTGCCAGCAATACGGGACAGACTTACACTGAAGCTTTCTTT
TRBV2	.	TRBJ2-7	.	14	CASSGGARAREQYF	TGTGCCAGCAGTGGTGGAGCTAGGGCGAGGGAGCAGTACTTC
TRBV5-4	.	TRBJ2-7	TRBD2	16	CASSSSMASGNYEQYF	TGTGCCAGCAGCTCGTCTATGGCTAGCGGGAACTACGAGCAGTACTTC
TRBV7-2	.	TRBJ2-3	.	13	CASSTGITDTQYF	TGTGCCAGCAGTACTGGGATAACAGATACGCAGTATTTT
TRBV5-1	.	TRBJ1-2	.	16	CASSLDRESGDYGYTF	TGCGCCAGCAGCTTGGACAGGGAAAGCGGGGATTATGGCTACACCTTC
TRBV19	.	TRBJ1-2	.	12	CASATSNYGYTF	TGTGCCAGCGCTACTTCTAACTATGGCTACACCTTC
TRBV7-9	.	TRBJ2-7	.	18	CASSFGGAPGSQGYEQYF	TGTGCCAGCAGCTTCGGTGGGGCCCCAGGGTCCCAGGGATACGAGCAGTACTTC
TRBV24-1	.	TRBJ1-1	TRBD1	16	CATSDVTGPMNTEAFF	TGTGCCACCAGTGACGTGACAGGGCCCATGAACACTGAAGCTTTCTTT
TRBV19	.	TRBJ2-1	.	17	CASSILSGPNSYNEQFF	TGTGCCAGTAGTATACTCTCAGGGCCCAACTCCTACAATGAGCAGTTCTTC
TRBV19	.	TRBJ2-1	.	14	CASSSRERSNEQFF	TGTGCCAGTAGTTCCCGGGAGCGCAGCAATGAGCAGTTCTTC
TRBV28	.	TRBJ2-7	.	16	CASSFQGAGHSYEQYF	TGTGCCAGCAGTTTCCAGGGAGCGGGCCACTCCTACGAGCAGTACTTC
TRBV28	.	TRBJ2-5	.	12	CASSLYEETQYF	TGTGCCAGCAGTTTATACGAAGAGACCCAGTACTTC
TRBV28	.	TRBJ2-1	TRBD2	21	CASSLDSGTSGSYPFYNEQFF	TGTGCCAGTAGTTTAGATTCCGGGACTAGCGGGAGTTACCCATTTTACAATGAGCAGTTCTTC
TRBV7-3	.	TRBJ2-1	TRBD2	14	CASSLPGLANEQFF	TGTGCCAGCAGCTTGCCGGGACTAGCCAATGAGCAGTTCTTC
TRBV5-4	.	TRBJ2-1	.	15	CASSLGPGSYNEQFF	TGTGCCAGCAGCTTAGGGCCAGGGTCCTACAATGAGCAGTTCTTC
TRBV2	.	TRBJ2-7	.	16	CASSEPGQTPIYEQYF	TGTGCCAGCAGTGAACCTGGACAGACTCCAATTTACGAGCAGTACTTC
TRBV7-2	.	TRBJ2-5	TRBD1	15	CASSPRQGNQETQYF	TGTGCCAGCAGCCCGAGACAGGGGAACCAAGAGACCCAGTACTTC
TRBV7-3	.	TRBJ2-5	.	14	CASSLGQYQETQYF	TGTGCCAGCAGCCTCGGACAGTACCAAGAGACCCAGTACTTC
TRBV10-3	.	TRBJ2-7	.	14	CAIRERDGTYEQYF	TGTGCCATCAGAGAAAGAGACGGAACCTACGAGCAGTACTTC
TRBV28	.	TRBJ1-2	.	13	CASSLGGIYGYTF	TGTGCCAGCAGTTTGGGAGGGATCTATGGCTACACCTTC
TRBV5-1	.	TRBJ1-6	.	14	CASSPEAYNSPLHF	TGCGCCAGCAGCCCAGAGGCCTATAATTCACCCCTCCACTTT
TRBV19	.	TRBJ2-7	.	11	CASSIGYEQYF	TGTGCCAGTAGTATAGGCTACGAGCAGTACTTC
TRBV5-6	.	TRBJ2-1	TRBD1	16	CASSYLPGQGRNEQFF	TGTGCCAGCAGTTACTTACCGGGACAGGGTCGGAATGAGCAGTTCTTC
TRBV28	.	TRBJ1-1	.	13	CASSLGPQPEAFF	TGTGCCAGCAGTTTAGGCCCCCAGCCCGAAGCTTTCTTT
TRBV5-1	.	TRBJ1-2	.	11	CASSGGRGYTF	TGCGCCAGCAGCGGAGGAAGAGGCTACACCTTC
TRBV3-1/TRBV3-2	.	TRBJ1-5	.	14	CASSQLGGNQPQHF	TGTGCCAGCAGCCAATTAGGGGGCAATCAGCCCCAGCATTTT
TRBV30	.	TRBJ1-3	.	13	CAWTWSAGNTIYF	TGTGCCTGGACGTGGAGCGCCGGAAACACCATATATTTT
TRBV3-1/TRBV3-2	.	TRBJ2-1	TRBD2	16	CASSGIAGASYNEQFF	TGTGCCAGCAGCGGTATAGCGGGCGCCTCCTACAATGAGCAGTTCTTC
TRBV5-6	.	TRBJ2-5	TRBD1	15	CASSLGRTGQETQYF	TGTGCCAGCAGCTTGGGGAGGACAGGCCAAGAGACCCAGTACTTC
TRBV4-2	.	TRBJ1-5	.	17	CASSQVWDCYGNQPQHF	TGTGCCAGCAGCCAAGTTTGGGACTGTTATGGCAATCAGCCCCAGCATTTT
TRBV19	few	TRBJ1-4	TRBD1	15	CASSDQAGGHGKLFF	TGTGCCAGTAGCGATCAGGCAGGGGGCCATGGAAAACTGTTTTTT
TRBV7-6	.	TRBJ2-5	.	15	CASSLDDVLGETQYF	TGTGCCAGCAGCTTAGATGACGTCCTAGGGGAGACCCAGTACTTC
TRBV7-2	few	TRBJ2-1	.	15	CASSLQDGRGDEQFF	TGTGCCAGCAGCCTACAAGATGGCAGGGGGGATGAGCAGTTCTTC
TRBV19	.	TRBJ2-7	TRBD2	15	CASSMAGAGTYEQYF	TGTGCCAGTAGTATGGCGGGAGCGGGCACCTACGAGCAGTACTTC
TRBV6-2/TRBV6-3	.	TRBJ2-6	.	17	CASSYEGDPSGANVLTF	TGTGCCAGCAGTTACGAGGGGGACCCTTCTGGGGCCAACGTCCTGACTTTC
TRBV18	.	TRBJ2-4	TRBD1	17	CASSQTGATKAKNIQYF	TGTGCCAGCTCACAGACAGGGGCCACTAAGGCCAAAAACATTCAGTACTTC
TRBV16	.	TRBJ1-2	.	16	CASSQSTAYTNYGYTF	TGTGCCAGCAGCCAATCGACGGCCTATACTAACTATGGCTACACCTTC
TRBV5-1	.	TRBJ2-7	.	11	CASSSFNEQYF	TGCGCCAGCAGCTCCTTTAACGAGCAGTACTTC
TRBV5-1	.	TRBJ2-3	TRBD2	18	CASSLAATSGEWSDTQYF	TGCGCCAGCAGCTTGGCCGCGACTAGCGGGGAGTGGTCAGATACGCAGTATTTT
TRBV10-2	.	TRBJ2-7	TRBD2	14	CATQGLANSYEQYF	TGCGCCACCCAGGGACTAGCTAACTCCTACGAGCAGTACTTC
TRBV5-1	.	TRBJ2-2	TRBD1	14	CASSSGQDTGELFF	TGCGCCAGCAGCTCGGGACAGGACACCGGGGAGCTGTTTTTT
TRBV6-1	.	TRBJ1-6	.	13	CASSERYNSPLHF	TGTGCCAGCAGTGAACGTTATAATTCACCCCTCCACTTT
TRBV7-2	.	TRBJ1-3	.	16	CASSSQNSRTGNTIYF	TGTGCCAGCAGCTCCCAGAATTCTAGAACTGGAAACACCATATATTTT
TRBV4-1	.	TRBJ1-3	.	15	CASSRSPQRGNTIYF	TGCGCCAGCAGCCGAAGCCCCCAGCGTGGAAACACCATATATTTT
TRBV19	.	TRBJ1-1	TRBD1	12	CASITGGTEAFF	TGTGCCAGTATTACAGGGGGCACTGAAGCTTTCTTT
TRBV5-4	.	TRBJ2-5	TRBD2	16	CASSLGLAGAQETQYF	TGTGCCAGCAGCTTGGGACTAGCGGGGGCCCAAGAGACCCAGTACTTC
TRBV23-1	.	TRBJ2-1	TRBD1	15	CAILGTGNFYNEQFF	TGCGCCATCCTCGGGACAGGGAATTTCTACAATGAGCAGTTCTTC
TRBV5-4	.	TRBJ2-7	TRBD1	16	CASSLDSWQGADEQYF	TGTGCCAGCAGCTTGGATTCTTGGCAGGGGGCCGACGAGCAGTACTTC
TRBV29-1	.	TRBJ1-4	.	12	CSVEDRQLELFF	TGCAGCGTTGAAGATCGACAGTTAGAACTGTTTTTT
TRBV10-3	.	TRBJ1-6	.	13	CAISTELWAPLHF	TGTGCCATCAGTACCGAACTTTGGGCGCCCCTCCACTTT
TRBV2	few	TRBJ1-1	.	13	CASSETVRTEAFF	TGTGCCAGCAGTGAAACAGTACGCACTGAAGCTTTCTTT
TRBV13	.	TRBJ1-2	.	13	CASSFRRGNGYTF	TGTGCCAGCAGCTTCCGACGGGGGAATGGCTACACCTTC
TRBV7-9	.	TRBJ2-5	TRBD2	14	CASSPGRGGETQYF	TGTGCCAGCAGCCCCGGGAGGGGTGGCGAGACCCAGTACTTC
TRBV18	few	TRBJ2-1	.	13	CASSPPGLPEQFF	TGTGCCAGCTCACCCCCCGGACTCCCTGAGCAGTTCTTC
TRBV18	.	TRBJ2-5	.	12	CASSPNKETQYF	TGTGCCAGCTCACCAAACAAAGAGACCCAGTACTTC
TRBV11-2	.	TRBJ2-7	TRBD1	14	CASSLALGTDEQYF	TGTGCCAGCAGCTTAGCCCTAGGGACAGATGAGCAGTACTTC
TRBV6-2/TRBV6-3	.	TRBJ2-1	TRBD1	18	CASSYLPGQGARYNEQFF	TGTGCCAGCAGTTACCTTCCGGGACAGGGGGCGAGGTACAATGAGCAGTTCTTC
TRBV5-6	.	TRBJ2-2	TRBD1	16	CASSWRAGTGRRGLFF	TGTGCCAGCAGCTGGCGGGCCGGGACAGGGCGCCGGGGACTGTTTTTT
TRBV20-1	.	TRBJ2-1	.	11	CSARSFNEQFF	TGCAGTGCTAGATCCTTTAATGAGCAGTTCTTC